This T cell receptor beta chain was found in a study of T cells in tuberculosis. This clone was seen only once. Generated by immunoSEQ multiplex PCR, the TCRdb table keeps only in-frame clones and is missing some. The data hold 35,000 to 45,000 clones, with less than 95% observed a single time. Germline V gene data show CDR1 as SEHNR and CDR2 as FQNEAQ (reference sequence). After removal of 3 bases from V and 3 bases from J, the junction contained 1 base not matched to a gene. This CDR3 spans 15 amino acids. The sequenced material came from PBMCs. The rearrangement joins TRBV7-9 to TRBJ2-1; 11 positions agree with TRBD2. This TCR came from a donor between 10 and 29 years old with latent tuberculosis or without tuberculosis infection. Some clones in this sample may be carry-over from other donors' samples. The CDR3 loop is CASSLGLADYNEQFF. The CDR3 region has the DNA TGTGCCAGCAGCTTGGGACTAGCGGACTACAATGAGCAGTTCTTC.